This TCR beta chain was recorded in a study of blood T cell repertoires in COVID-19. Background on the study: COVID-19 samples collected from the United States, Italy and Spain covered acute and convalescent phases.

Authors' data handling: Estimated nucleated cell counts came from reference gene primer amplification. Profiling relied on immunoSEQ multiplex PCR, and the TCRdb table lists in-frame clones only, not all of them. Clone size and the V and J calls come from that table; the DNA yielded D and trimming. The table has around 84,000 clones, 85% to 90% seen once. The sample was peripheral blood. The source of this sequence is a middle-aged man with active COVID-19.

This CDR3 reads CASSPRTNTGELFF. Written as DNA, the CDR3 is TGTGCCAGCAGCCCTCGGACAAACACCGGGGAGCTGTTTTTT. The genes are TRBV9 and TRBJ2-2, with TRBD1 as a possible D gene (5 bases). Germline V gene lookup returns CDR1 SGDLS and CDR2 YYNGEE. V lost 4 bases to trimming and J lost 2 bases, with 9 bases between them. CDR3 size: 14 residues.